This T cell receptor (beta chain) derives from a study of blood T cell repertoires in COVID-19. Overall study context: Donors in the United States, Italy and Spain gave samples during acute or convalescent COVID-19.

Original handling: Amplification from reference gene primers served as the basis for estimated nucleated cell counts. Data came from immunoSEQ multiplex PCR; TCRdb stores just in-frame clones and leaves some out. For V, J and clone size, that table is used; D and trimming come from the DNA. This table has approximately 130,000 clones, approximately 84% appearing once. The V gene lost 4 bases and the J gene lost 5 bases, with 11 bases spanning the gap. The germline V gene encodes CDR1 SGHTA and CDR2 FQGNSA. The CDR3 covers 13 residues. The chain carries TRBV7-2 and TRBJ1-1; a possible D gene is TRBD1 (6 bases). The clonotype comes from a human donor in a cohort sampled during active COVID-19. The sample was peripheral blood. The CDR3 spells CASSSGVRTEAFF. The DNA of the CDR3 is TGTGCCAGCAGCTCAGGGGTTAGGACTGAAGCTTTCTTT.